Ten or more counts support the clone carrying this T cell receptor beta chain. The target antigen is unknown. Mismatch with germline at one junction end may stem from a read error. CDR1 and CDR2 (germline): LGHNA, YSLEER. This CDR3 has 15 residues. Unique molecular identifiers tagged individual cDNA molecules. From the 5' RACE reads, TCRdb called clonotypes with MiXCR, one entry per CDR3 protein. The data hold about 25,000 distinct CDR3 sequences, with around 4.6% observed a single time. The record originates from a study of early T cells in non-severe SARS-CoV-2 infection. Looking at the study overall: From unsorted whole blood, bulk RNA was sequenced, and the chains remained unpaired.

Regarding the study as a whole: Database matching using VDJdb favored anti-spike CD8 responses, with private and CD4 specificities left missing.

This rearrangement joins TRBV4-3 to TRBJ2-1, with 14 bases matching TRBD2. The sequence came from an adult who was a healthcare worker with PCR-confirmed SARS-CoV-2 infection or an uninfected control (not recorded which). Sequencing was performed on whole blood. The DNA for the CDR3 is TGCGCCAGCAGCCAGACTAGCGGGAGGGGGGATGAGCAGTCCTTC. Its translation: CASSQTSGRGDEQSF.